This T cell receptor (beta chain) was found in a study of blood T cells in healthy people across ages. Findings of the study overall: The donors' CMV status was not determined, possibly confounding changes in expanded clonotypes.

This CDR3 is built from 13 residues. Looked up from germline, CDR1 is ENHRY and CDR2 is SYGVKD. Germline trimming cut 7 bases from V and 0 bases from J; bases unmatched to any gene: 2. Then a second PCR, running about 6 to 11 cycles, was carried out with a sample-barcoded 5' primer and a J-beta primer mix. TCRdb reanalysed the 5' RACE reads using MiXCR and keeps one entry per CDR3 protein. The table has about 780,000 distinct CDR3 sequences, about 46% seen once. Remarks on this clonotype: No antigen is known for it.

The chain employs TRBV10-3 and TRBJ1-1; TRBD1 matches at 7 bases. The sample comprised blood. This TCR was sampled from an elderly man in good health. The CDR3 protein is CAITGQVNTEAFF. CDR3 DNA sequence: TGTGCCATCACCGGACAGGTGAACACTGAAGCTTTCTTT.